The rows below give T cell receptor beta chains drawn from one sample of a study of blood T cell repertoires in COVID-19. The protocol was immunoSEQ multiplex PCR, while the TCRdb copy is restricted to in-frame clones and leaves out a portion. The data hold some 76,000 clones, with around 91% observed a single time. The sample was peripheral blood. The receptors were sampled from a human donor in a cohort sampled during active COVID-19. CDR3s include the opening cysteine and the closing phenylalanine or tryptophan. The order of the fields is clone size, D gene, V gene, J gene, CDR3 DNA, CDR3 protein. The D gene is left open where the match is weak. Not every row has a clone size; where given, it reads once, few, many or a size class.

>.|TRBD1|TRBV15|TRBJ2-7
TGTGCCACCAGCAGAGGAGGACAGGGGGCGTACGAGCAGTACTTC
CATSRGGQGAYEQYF
>.|.|TRBV6-2/TRBV6-3|TRBJ1-2
TGTGCCAGCAGCCGACAGCGAGCTAACTATGGCTACACCTTC
CASSRQRANYGYTF
>once|TRBD1|TRBV12-3/TRBV12-4|TRBJ2-1
TGTGCCAGCAGAGGACAGGTCATCGATGAGCAGTTCTTC
CASRGQVIDEQFF
>.|.|TRBV5-1|TRBJ1-3
TGCGCCAGCAGCTTTTCAGGGTACTCTGGAAACACCATATATTTT
CASSFSGYSGNTIYF
>.|TRBD1|TRBV29-1|TRBJ2-7
TGCAGCGTGGGACAGGGGGTGTACGAGCAGTACTTC
CSVGQGVYEQYF
>.|TRBD1|TRBV6-6|TRBJ1-4
TGTGCCAGCAGATACAGGGGGCTGGCTGAAAAACTGTTTTTT
CASRYRGLAEKLFF
>.|.|TRBV11-2|TRBJ2-5
TGTGCCAGCAGCCTAGAACTTCAAGAGACCCAGTACTTC
CASSLELQETQYF
>few|TRBD1|TRBV6-5|TRBJ1-2
TGTGCCAGCAGTTACTCTGACAGGGTGGCCTATGGCTACACCTTC
CASSYSDRVAYGYTF
>.|TRBD1|TRBV5-1|TRBJ2-7
TGCGCCAGCAGCCCCACCGGACAGGCAGCCTACGAGCAGTACTTC
CASSPTGQAAYEQYF
>.|.|TRBV5-1|TRBJ2-7
TGCGCCAGCAGCTACGACAGAGGCTCCTACGAGCAGTACTTC
CASSYDRGSYEQYF
>.|TRBD1|TRBV7-8|TRBJ1-2
TGTGCCAGCAGCTTAGGATCCGCAGGGGGCGCAACTGGCTACACCTTC
CASSLGSAGGATGYTF
>.|.|TRBV3-1/TRBV3-2|TRBJ1-5
TGTGCCAGCAGCCAAGATGACAGACGCAATCAGCCCCAGCATTTT
CASSQDDRRNQPQHF
>.|.|TRBV7-6|TRBJ2-2
TGTGCCAGCAGCTTAACGGGGAACACCGGGGAGCTGTTTTTT
CASSLTGNTGELFF
>.|.|TRBV12-3/TRBV12-4|TRBJ1-1
TGTGCCAGCAGGGTTCAGGGCACTGAAGCTTTCTTT
CASRVQGTEAFF
>.|TRBD1|TRBV30|TRBJ1-6
TGTGCCTGGGAAGAGGGACAGGGTAGAAATTCACCCCTCCACTTT
CAWEEGQGRNSPLHF
>.|.|TRBV18|TRBJ2-3
TGTGCCAGCTCACCAAAGGGCCAGGGGACTAAAGATACGCAGTATTTT
CASSPKGQGTKDTQYF
>.|TRBD1|TRBV9|TRBJ1-2
TGTGCCAGCAGCCCACAGGGGGTAAACTATGGCTACACCTTC
CASSPQGVNYGYTF
>.|.|TRBV3-1/TRBV3-2|TRBJ2-1
TGTGCCAGCAGTTACAGCTCCTACAATGAGCAGTTCTTC
CASSYSSYNEQFF
>once|TRBD2|TRBV5-1|TRBJ2-3
TGCGCCAGCAGCTCCCAAGCGGGGGGGATCACAGATACGCAGTATTTT
CASSSQAGGITDTQYF
>.|TRBD1|TRBV7-2|TRBJ2-5
TGTGCCAGCAGCTTAGGGGGGACAGGGGCCCAAGAGACCCAGTACTTC
CASSLGGTGAQETQYF
>.|.|TRBV7-7|TRBJ2-5
TGTGCCAGCAGCTTAGTGGGGGCCGAGGGCGAGACCCAGTACTTC
CASSLVGAEGETQYF
>.|TRBD1|TRBV7-9|TRBJ2-3
TGTGCCAGCAGCCGCGGACAGGCAATGCCAGATACGCAGTATTTT
CASSRGQAMPDTQYF
>.|TRBD1|TRBV2|TRBJ1-1
TGTGCCAGCAGTTGGGACAGGGGGCGAGGTACTGAAGCTTTCTTT
CASSWDRGRGTEAFF
>.|.|TRBV6-2/TRBV6-3|TRBJ1-3
TGTGCCAGCAGTTACTCGAATTGGTACAGCAAGCTCTCTGGAAACACCATATATTTT
CASSYSNWYSKLSGNTIYF
>.|.|TRBV29-1|TRBJ2-7
TGCAGCGTTGAGGGGGCCGACTCCTACGAGCAGTACTTC
CSVEGADSYEQYF